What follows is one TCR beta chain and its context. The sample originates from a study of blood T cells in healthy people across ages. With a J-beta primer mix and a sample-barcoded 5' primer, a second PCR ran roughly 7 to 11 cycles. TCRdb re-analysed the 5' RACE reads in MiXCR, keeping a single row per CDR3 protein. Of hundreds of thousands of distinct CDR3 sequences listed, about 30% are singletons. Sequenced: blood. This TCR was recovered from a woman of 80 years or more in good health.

CDR3 region: CASSHRSSGANVLTF. CDR3 sequence (DNA): TGCGCCAGCAGCCACCGGAGCTCTGGGGCCAACGTCCTGACTTTC. The rearrangement links TRBV5-1 to TRBJ2-6; no clear D. V lost 4 bases and J lost 0, with 8 bases in between. Germline V gene data show CDR1 as SGHRS and CDR2 as YFSETQ. CDR3 size: 15 residues.